The next 18 T cell receptor beta chains were all read from a single sample in a study of cytomegalovirus exposure and HLA in healthy donors. The assay was immunoSEQ multiplex PCR, and TCRdb's table has in-frame clones only and misses some. The sample holds hundreds of thousands of clones, approximately 84% seen once. Input material: PBMCs. These TCRs come from a woman in her 30s in good health and CMV-seropositive.

CDR3 region: CAGGQGSYEQYF. As DNA, the CDR3 is TGTGCCGGAGGACAGGGTTCCTACGAGCAGTACTTC. The chain has TRBV28 and TRBJ2-7; 8 nucleotides line up with TRBD1. J gave up 1 base and V 11 bases, and 4 bases lay outside the gene matches. Looked up from germline, CDR1 is MDHEN and CDR2 is SYDVKM. The CDR3 contains 12 residues.

J is TRBJ1-1 and V is TRBV21-1; the table's D call TRBD1 went unverified against the DNA. TRBV21-1 is a recognized pseudogene. The CDR3 has 14 amino acids. Here the CDR3 DNA reads TGTGCCAGCAGCTCGCCACAGGGCTACACTGAAGCTTTCTTT. This encodes CASSSPQGYTEAFF.

The chain links TRBV6-1 to TRBJ1-2; no reliable D call. The CDR3 contains 12 residues. The V end was cut by 3 bases, the J end by 14 bases, with 16 bases between. In germline, CDR1 is MNHNS, CDR2 SASEGT. The CDR3 is CASSDLMGAGTF. The CDR3 DNA sequence: TGTGCCAGCAGTGACTTAATGGGAGCCGGGACCTTC.

This sequence joins TRBV10-1 and TRBJ2-1, with D possibly matching TRBD2 (6 bases). V was trimmed by 3 bases and J by 4 bases, leaving 13 bases between them. CDR1 and CDR2 (germline): WNHNN, SYGVQD (reference sequence). The CDR3 runs to 15 residues. The CDR3 region has the DNA TGCGCCAGCAGTGATGCGGGATTCTCTTACAATGAGCAGTTCTTC. Protein: CASSDAGFSYNEQFF.

This clone was observed a few times. The V and J genes are TRBV19 and TRBJ1-3; 7 nucleotides agree with TRBD1. V lost 11 bases to trimming and J lost 1 base; unmatched junction nucleotides: 8. Germline V gene sequence: CDR1 LNHDA, CDR2 SQIVND (reference sequence). The CDR3 loop spans 14 amino acids. CDR3 amino acids: CAAGRGYSGNTIYF. DNA for the CDR3: TGTGCCGCCGGCAGGGGGTATTCTGGAAACACCATATATTTT.

The gene calls are TRBV6-6 and TRBJ2-1; 11 bases agree with TRBD2. Germline V gene data show CDR1 as MNHNY and CDR2 as SVGAGI (reference sequence). The ends lost 4 bases at V and 5 bases at J; junction bases unmatched: 4. CDR3 length equals 15 residues. CDR3 sequence: CASSFPLAGDNEQFF. DNA for the CDR3: TGTGCCAGCAGTTTTCCACTAGCGGGGGACAATGAGCAGTTCTTC.

The chain recombines TRBV19 with TRBJ1-5; a possible D gene is TRBD1 (6 bases). The germline V and J ends were trimmed by 10 bases and 1 base, with 17 bases remaining between them. This CDR3 spans 15 amino acids. Germline CDR1 reads LNHDA; CDR2 reads SQIVND (reference sequence). CDR3 residues: CATTRTVLSNQPQHF. The CDR3 nucleotides are TGTGCCACCACCCGGACAGTACTCAGCAATCAGCCCCAGCATTTT. Full variable domain (missing parts from reference TRBV19 and TRBJ1-5): DGGITQSPKYLFRKEGQNVTLSCEQNLNHDAMYWYRQDPGQGLRLIYYSQIVNDFQKGDIAEGYSVSREKKESFPLTVTSAQKNPTAFYLCATTRTVLSNQPQHFGDGTRLSIL.

The chain couples TRBV27 to TRBJ2-1; tentative D call: TRBD1 (6 bases). Deletions cut 1 base from V and 2 bases from J, with 9 bases between. The germline V gene has CDR1 MNHEY and CDR2 SMNVEV (reference sequence). This CDR3 contains 15 residues. Here the CDR3 DNA reads TGTGCCAGCAGTTTATATCAGGGGCCCTACAATGAGCAGTTCTTC. Protein: CASSLYQGPYNEQFF.

This sequence joins TRBV2 and TRBJ2-1; 10 nucleotides agree with TRBD1. Trimming took 6 bases from V and 3 from J; bases not matched to a gene: 5. The CDR3 consists of 15 residues. CDR1 and CDR2 (germline): SNHLY, FYNNEI. The CDR3 is CASRAGTGVYNEQFF. The CDR3, as DNA: TGTGCCAGCAGGGCCGGGACAGGGGTCTACAATGAGCAGTTCTTC.

The chain combines TRBV13 with TRBJ2-1; 8 bases align to TRBD1. Germline CDR1 reads PRHDT; CDR2 reads FYEKMQ (reference sequence). CDR3 length: 13 residues. V shed 5 bases and J 8 bases; nucleotides not matched to a gene: 5. CDR3 loop: CASSAPGGDEQFF. As DNA, the CDR3 is TGTGCCAGCAGCGCCCCAGGGGGCGATGAGCAGTTCTTC.

The V gene is TRBV29-1, the J gene TRBJ1-2; 9 bases are shared with TRBD1. The CDR3 runs to 13 residues. From germline, CDR1 is SQVTM and CDR2 ANQGSEA. Trimming cost V 5 bases and J 0 bases; bases outside gene matches: 1. The CDR3 DNA reads TGCAGCGTTCGGGACAGGGCTAACTATGGCTACACCTTC. Its translation is CSVRDRANYGYTF.

The chain recombines TRBV2 with TRBJ2-6; D remains ambiguous. The CDR3 is 13 amino acids. Germline V gene sequence: CDR1 SNHLY, CDR2 FYNNEI. V was clipped by 7 bases and J by 2 bases, with 6 bases between them. The CDR3 region has the DNA TGTGCCAGCATTGGGCCTGGGGCCAACGTCCTGACTTTC. Translation gives CASIGPGANVLTF.

The V call is TRBV7-9, the J call TRBJ1-4, with TRBD1 matching 10 bases. The germline CDR1 and CDR2 sequences are SEHNR and FQNEAQ (reference sequence). The junction had 5 bases not matched to a gene; V was cut back by 4 bases and J by 3 bases. The length of the CDR3 is 16 residues. The DNA for the CDR3 is TGTGCCAGCAGCTATGGGACAGGGGAGGCTAATGAAAAACTGTTTTTT. It translates to CASSYGTGEANEKLFF.

CDR3 bases: TGCGCCAGCAGCTTGGCTAGCGGGCCCGTTTCGGCCCAGTACTTC. This gives the protein CASSLASGPVSAQYF. The chain uses TRBV5-1 and TRBJ2-5; 8 bases are a match to TRBD2. V trimming: 0 bases; J trimming: 9 bases; junction bases outside the gene matches: 10. The germline V gene has CDR1 SGHRS and CDR2 YFSETQ. The CDR3 runs to 15 residues. Complete variable domain (other parts from reference TRBV5-1 and TRBJ2-5): KAGVTQTPRYLIKTRGQQVTLSCSPISGHRSVSWYQQTPGQGLQFLFEYFSETQRNKGNFPGRFSGRQFSNSRSEMNVSTLELGDSALYLCASSLASGPVSAQYFGPGTRLLVL.

V gene TRBV27 combines with J gene TRBJ1-1; D is possibly TRBD1 (6 bases). The V and J ends lost 8 bases and 5 bases respectively, with 15 bases between them. CDR3 length equals 13 residues. The germline CDR1 and CDR2 sequences are MNHEY and SMNVEV (reference sequence). The CDR3 DNA follows: TGTGCCAGCGGAGTCGGGGGGCAGACTGAAGCTTTCTTT. Translation gives CASGVGGQTEAFF.

The chain has TRBV7-9 and TRBJ1-5; no clear D. Germline V gene lookup returns CDR1 SEHNR and CDR2 FQNEAQ (reference sequence). V was pared by 3 bases and J by 5 bases, with 5 bases between. The CDR3 length is 12 residues. CDR3 DNA sequence: TGTGCCAGCAGCTTTGCGGATCAGCCCCAGCATTTT. It is translated as CASSFADQPQHF.

The chain joins TRBV29-1 to TRBJ2-3; D possibly corresponds to TRBD2 (5 bases). The length of the CDR3 is 13 residues. Looked up from germline, CDR1 is SQVTM and CDR2 is ANQGSEA. DNA for the CDR3: TGCATAGCGCGAGCGTTTAGCACAGATACGCAGTATTTT. It translates to CIARAFSTDTQYF.

The chain carries TRBV7-6 and TRBJ2-7; D ambiguous. V was clipped by 1 base and J by 2 bases, with 6 bases between them. In germline, CDR1 is SGHVS, CDR2 FNYEAQ. The CDR3 loop spans 13 amino acids. CDR3 region: CASSLDSPYEQYF. The CDR3 DNA reads TGTGCCAGCAGCTTAGACAGCCCCTACGAGCAGTACTTC.